What follows are 13 T cell receptor beta chains derived from one specimen sequenced in a study of T cell clusters in autoimmune cytopenias. TRB was amplified from around 250 ng of peripheral blood genomic DNA per sample. TRB was amplified by touch-down multiplex PCR, primer pools A and B combined. TCRdb reprocessed the multiplex PCR reads, with one entry per CDR3 protein and no DNA. The data show approximately 7,800 distinct CDR3 sequences, and the top ten clones hold 4.5% to 5%. Material: peripheral blood. Every receptor here comes from a human donor with an autoimmune cytopenia or autoimmune hepatitis (not recorded which).

By frequency, this clonotype is medium-sized. J is TRBJ2-2 and V is TRBV5-5. CDR1 is SGHKS and CDR2 is YYEKEE in the germline V gene (reference sequence). This CDR3 spans 13 amino acids. The CDR3 sequence: CASSLVVTGELFF.

This clonotype ranks as medium-sized in terms of frequency. The rearrangement uses TRBV20-1 and TRBJ1-4; TCRdb indicates TRBD1, and absent DNA this call remains unverified. The CDR3 runs to 14 residues. The V gene's germline CDR1 is DFQATT and CDR2 SNEGSKA (reference sequence). The CDR3 reads CSARSRRDNEKLFF.

The chain combines TRBV27 with TRBJ2-3; as DNA is missing, the TRBD2 call by TCRdb cannot be tested. CDR1 MNHEY and CDR2 SMNVEV come from the germline V gene (reference sequence). The CDR3 is made up of 14 amino acids. CDR3 sequence reads: CASSQAGTRISQYF.

The J gene is TRBJ1-5, the V gene TRBV28; TCRdb outputs TRBD1, but without DNA this stays unchecked. Looked up from germline, CDR1 is MDHEN and CDR2 is SYDVKM. The CDR3 has 15 residues. CDR3 amino acids: CASSFLQGANQPQHF.

The V and J genes are TRBV20-1 and TRBJ2-3; TCRdb's D call, TRBD2, is unchecked because there is no DNA. The germline CDR1 and CDR2 sequences are DFQATT and SNEGSKA (reference sequence). The CDR3 has 16 amino acids. CDR3 residues: CSKGLAGGASTDTQYF.

By frequency, this clonotype registers medium-sized (0.01 to 0.1%). The J gene is TRBJ2-7, the V gene TRBV20-1; checking the TCRdb D call of TRBD2 is not possible without DNA. CDR3 length: 14 amino acids. CDR1 and CDR2 (germline): DFQATT, SNEGSKA (reference sequence). CDR3 sequence: CSASEGGNSYEQYF.

This rearrangement joins TRBV7-9 to TRBJ2-3; TCRdb lists TRBD1, though no DNA is available to test this call. The CDR3 extends over 15 amino acids. Germline V CDR1 and CDR2: SEHNR, FQNEAQ (reference sequence). The CDR3 protein is CASSPWTGFTDTQYF. Variable domain in full (rest from reference TRBV7-9 and TRBJ2-3): DTGVSQNPRHKITKRGQNVTFRCDPISEHNRLYWYRQTLGQGPEFLTYFQNEAQLEKSRLLSDRFSAERPKGSFSTLEIQRTEQGDSAMYLCASSPWTGFTDTQYFGPGTRLTVL.

Considering frequency, this clonotype is medium-sized. J is TRBJ1-3 and V is TRBV10-3; no DNA is available, so the TRBD1 call from TCRdb remains unchecked. Germline V lookup: CDR1 ENHRY, CDR2 SYGVKD. The CDR3 has 17 amino acids. The CDR3 sequence: CAISESRGRGPGNTIYF.

The rearrangement uses TRBV6-2 or TRBV6-3 and TRBJ2-3. The germline V gene encodes CDR1 MNHEY and CDR2 SVGEGT. The length of the CDR3 is 14 residues. CDR3: CASSPRRNTDTQYF.

This chain links TRBV5-1 with TRBJ2-7; TCRdb designates TRBD1, a call that cannot be tested without DNA. CDR1 and CDR2 (germline): SGHRS, YFSETQ. The CDR3 runs 13 residues. The CDR3: CASSYEQGWEQYF.

The chain recombines TRBV7-2 with TRBJ2-5. Per the germline V gene, CDR1 is SGHTA and CDR2 is FQGNSA. This CDR3 comprises 13 residues. Here the CDR3 reads CASSWGREETQYF.

This clonotype is classed as medium-sized by frequency. The chain couples TRBV7-9 to TRBJ1-5; TCRdb calls TRBD1, which cannot be checked without DNA. Germline assignment: CDR1 SEHNR and CDR2 FQNEAQ (reference sequence). CDR3 length equals 15 residues. The CDR3 sequence: CASSGGQGNWQPQHF.

By frequency, this clonotype registers medium-sized. The V call is TRBV27, the J call TRBJ2-7; TCRdb indicates TRBD1, and absent DNA this call remains unverified. The CDR3 covers 14 residues. Looked up from germline, CDR1 is MNHEY and CDR2 is SMNVEV (reference sequence). This chain's CDR3 is CASSFRRSPYEQYF.